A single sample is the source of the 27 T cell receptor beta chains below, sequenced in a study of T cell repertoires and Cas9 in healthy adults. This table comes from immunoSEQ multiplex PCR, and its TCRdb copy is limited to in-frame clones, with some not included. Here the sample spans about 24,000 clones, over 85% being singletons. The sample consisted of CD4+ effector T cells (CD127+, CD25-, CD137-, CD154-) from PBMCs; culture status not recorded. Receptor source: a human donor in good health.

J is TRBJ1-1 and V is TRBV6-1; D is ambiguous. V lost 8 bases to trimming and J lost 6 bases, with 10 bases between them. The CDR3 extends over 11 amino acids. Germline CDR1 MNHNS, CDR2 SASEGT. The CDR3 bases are TGTGCCAGCTTCCATACCTCTGAAGCTTTCTTT. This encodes CASFHTSEAFF.

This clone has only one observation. For the CDR3, the DNA is TGCGCCAGCAGCCCATTTGCCGGGGGAAGTTCCTATAATTCACCCCTCCACTTT. It is translated as CASSPFAGGSSYNSPLHF. The chain joins TRBV4-1 to TRBJ1-6; maybe TRBD1 (5 bases). V gave up 4 bases and J gave up 1 base, with 17 bases separating them. Germline CDR1 reads MGHRA; CDR2 reads YSYEKL. The CDR3 is 18 amino acids.

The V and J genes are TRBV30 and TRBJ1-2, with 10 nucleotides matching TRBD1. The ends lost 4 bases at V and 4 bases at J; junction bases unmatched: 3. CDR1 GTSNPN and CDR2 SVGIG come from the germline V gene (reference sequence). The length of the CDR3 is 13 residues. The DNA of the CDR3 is TGTGCCTGGATGGACAGGGGGGCCTATGGCTACACCTTC. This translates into CAWMDRGAYGYTF.

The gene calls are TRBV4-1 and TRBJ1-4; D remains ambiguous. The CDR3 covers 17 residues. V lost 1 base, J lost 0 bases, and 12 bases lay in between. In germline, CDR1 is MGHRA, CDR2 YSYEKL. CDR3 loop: CASSQGRVITTNEKLFF. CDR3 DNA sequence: TGCGCCAGCAGCCAAGGGCGGGTCATAACAACTAATGAAAAACTGTTTTTT.

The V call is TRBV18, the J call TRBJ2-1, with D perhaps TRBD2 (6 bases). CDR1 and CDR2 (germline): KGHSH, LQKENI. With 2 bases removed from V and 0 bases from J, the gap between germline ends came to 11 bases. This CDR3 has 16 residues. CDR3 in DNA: TGTGCCAGCTCACCAACGGAGGGTAGCTCCTACAATGAGCAGTTCTTC. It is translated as CASSPTEGSSYNEQFF.

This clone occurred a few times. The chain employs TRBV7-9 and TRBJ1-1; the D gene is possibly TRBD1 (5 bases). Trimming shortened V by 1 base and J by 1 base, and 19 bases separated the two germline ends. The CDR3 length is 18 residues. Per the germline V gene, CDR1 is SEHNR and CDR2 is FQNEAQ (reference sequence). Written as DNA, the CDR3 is TGTGCCAGCAGCTTAGTGATACTGGGGGGACGAGGGAACACTGAAGCTTTCTTT. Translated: CASSLVILGGRGNTEAFF. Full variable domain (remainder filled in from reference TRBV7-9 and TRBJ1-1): DTGVSQNPRHKITKRGQNVTFRCDPISEHNRLYWYRQTLGQGPEFLTYFQNEAQLEKSRLLSDRFSAERPKGSFSTLEIQRTEQGDSAMYLCASSLVILGGRGNTEAFFGQGTRLTVV.

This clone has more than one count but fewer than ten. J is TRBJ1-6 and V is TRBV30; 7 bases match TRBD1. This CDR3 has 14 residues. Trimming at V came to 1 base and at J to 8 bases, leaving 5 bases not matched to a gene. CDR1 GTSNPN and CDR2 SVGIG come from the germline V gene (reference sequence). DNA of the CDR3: TGTGCCTGGAGTGAAGTCCAGGGGGATTCACCCCTCCACTTT. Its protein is CAWSEVQGDSPLHF.

The chain's CDR3 is CASRRQSYEQYF. CDR3 sequence (DNA): TGTGCCAGCAGGAGACAGTCCTACGAGCAGTACTTC. The chain carries TRBV2 and TRBJ2-7, with D possibly being TRBD1 (5 bases). With 6 bases removed from V and 1 base from J, the gap between germline ends came to 7 bases. This CDR3 contains 12 residues. Per the germline V gene, CDR1 is SNHLY and CDR2 is FYNNEI.

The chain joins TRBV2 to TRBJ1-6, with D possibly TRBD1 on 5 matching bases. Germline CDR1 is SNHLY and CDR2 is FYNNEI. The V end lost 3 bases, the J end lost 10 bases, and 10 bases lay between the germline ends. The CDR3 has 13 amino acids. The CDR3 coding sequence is TGTGCCAGCAGTGAGGGGGGAGGGTCACCCCTCCACTTT. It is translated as CASSEGGGSPLHF. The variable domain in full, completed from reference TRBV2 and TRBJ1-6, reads EPEVTQTPSHQVTQMGQEVILRCVPISNHLYFYWYRQILGQKVEFLVSFYNNEISEKSEIFDDQFSVERPDGSNFTLKIRSTKLEDSAMYFCASSEGGGSPLHFGNGTRLTVT.

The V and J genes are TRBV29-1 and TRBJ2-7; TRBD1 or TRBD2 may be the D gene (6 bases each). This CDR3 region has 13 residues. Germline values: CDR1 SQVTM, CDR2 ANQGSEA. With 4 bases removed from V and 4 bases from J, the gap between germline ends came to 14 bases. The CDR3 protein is CSVGRDNLYEQYF. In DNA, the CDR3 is TGCAGCGTTGGGCGGGACAACTTATACGAGCAGTACTTC.

In DNA form, the CDR3 reads TGTGCCAGCAGCTCCAAGCGGGGGGGCTGGAGGGAGACCCAGTACTTC. Protein product: CASSSKRGGWRETQYF. V is TRBV11-2 and J is TRBJ2-5, with TRBD2 matching over 10 bases. Germline V gene sequence: CDR1 SGHAT, CDR2 FQNNGV. There are 16 residues in the CDR3. The V and J ends lost 4 bases and 5 bases, in that order; junction bases with no gene match: 10.

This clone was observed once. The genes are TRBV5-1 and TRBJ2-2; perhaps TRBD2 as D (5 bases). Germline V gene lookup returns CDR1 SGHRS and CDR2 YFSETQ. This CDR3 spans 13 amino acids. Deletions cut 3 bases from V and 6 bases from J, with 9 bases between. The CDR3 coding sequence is TGCGCCAGCAGCTCGAGCGGACCCGGGGAGCTGTTTTTT. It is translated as CASSSSGPGELFF.

CDR3 sequence (DNA): TGTGCCAGCAGCGCCCCGCGGAACACTGAAGCTTTCTTT. Its translation: CASSAPRNTEAFF. V gene TRBV11-2 combines with J gene TRBJ1-1; D remains unclear. The CDR3 runs 13 residues. V shed 5 bases and J shed 1 base, with 8 bases lying between them. CDR1 and CDR2 from the germline V gene are SGHAT and FQNNGV.

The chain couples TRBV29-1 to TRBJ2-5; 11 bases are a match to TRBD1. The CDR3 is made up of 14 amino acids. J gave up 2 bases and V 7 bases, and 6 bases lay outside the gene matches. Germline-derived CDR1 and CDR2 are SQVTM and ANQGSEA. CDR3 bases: TGCAGCGGGGGACAGGGGGGAGGTCAAGAGACCCAGTACTTC. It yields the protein CSGGQGGGQETQYF.

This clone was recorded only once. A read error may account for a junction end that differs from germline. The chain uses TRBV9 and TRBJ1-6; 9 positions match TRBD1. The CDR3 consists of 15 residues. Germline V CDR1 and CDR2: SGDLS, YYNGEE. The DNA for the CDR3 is TGTGCCAGCAGCGCACAGGGGGCCTACAATTCACCCCTCCACTTT. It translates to CASSAQGAYNSPLHF.

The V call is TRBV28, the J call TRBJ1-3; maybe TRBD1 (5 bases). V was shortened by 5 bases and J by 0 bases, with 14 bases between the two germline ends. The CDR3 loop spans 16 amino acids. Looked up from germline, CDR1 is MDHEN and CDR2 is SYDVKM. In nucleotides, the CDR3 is TGTGCCAGCAGTCCCGGTGGAGGGGACTCTGGAAACACCATATATTTT. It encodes CASSPGGGDSGNTIYF.

CDR3 sequence: CASSPLGGAYEQYF. The CDR3 nucleotides are TGTGCCAGCAGCCCTTTGGGGGGGGCCTACGAGCAGTACTTC. The chain combines TRBV7-6 with TRBJ2-7, with 7 bases aligning to TRBD2. Germline-derived CDR1 and CDR2 are SGHVS and FNYEAQ. This CDR3 has 14 amino acids. The V gene end was trimmed by 5 bases and the J gene end by 2 bases; junction bases not matched to a gene: 6.

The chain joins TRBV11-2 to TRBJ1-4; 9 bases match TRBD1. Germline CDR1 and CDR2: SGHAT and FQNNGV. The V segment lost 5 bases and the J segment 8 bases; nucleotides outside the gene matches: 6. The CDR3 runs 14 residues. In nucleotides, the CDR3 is TGTGCCAGCAGCCTTCGGACAGGGGACGAAAAACTGTTTTTT. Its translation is CASSLRTGDEKLFF. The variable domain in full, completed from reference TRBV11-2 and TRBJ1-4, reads EAGVAQSPRYKIIEKRQSVAFWCNPISGHATLYWYQQILGQGPKLLIQFQNNGVVDDSQLPKDRFSAERLKGVDSTLKIQPAKLEDSAVYLCASSLRTGDEKLFFGSGTQLSVL.

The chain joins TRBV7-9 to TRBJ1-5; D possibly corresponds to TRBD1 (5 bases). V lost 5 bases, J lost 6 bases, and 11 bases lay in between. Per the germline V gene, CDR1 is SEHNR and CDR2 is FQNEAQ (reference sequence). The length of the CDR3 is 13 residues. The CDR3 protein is CASSRGVGQPQHF. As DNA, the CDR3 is TGTGCCAGCAGCCGGGGGGTAGGTCAGCCCCAGCATTTT.

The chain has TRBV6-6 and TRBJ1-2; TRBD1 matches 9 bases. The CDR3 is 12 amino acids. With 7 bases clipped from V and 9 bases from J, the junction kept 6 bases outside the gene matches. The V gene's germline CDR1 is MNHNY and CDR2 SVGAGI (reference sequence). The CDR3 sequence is CASNPGQGRYTF. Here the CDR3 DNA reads TGTGCCAGCAACCCGGGACAGGGACGCTACACCTTC.

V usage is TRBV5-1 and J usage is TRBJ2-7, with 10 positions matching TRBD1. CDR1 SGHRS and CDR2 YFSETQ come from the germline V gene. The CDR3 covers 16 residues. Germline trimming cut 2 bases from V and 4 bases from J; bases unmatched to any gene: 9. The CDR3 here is CASSLGTGEVIYEQYF. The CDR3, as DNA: TGCGCCAGCAGCTTAGGGACAGGGGAGGTAATATACGAGCAGTACTTC.

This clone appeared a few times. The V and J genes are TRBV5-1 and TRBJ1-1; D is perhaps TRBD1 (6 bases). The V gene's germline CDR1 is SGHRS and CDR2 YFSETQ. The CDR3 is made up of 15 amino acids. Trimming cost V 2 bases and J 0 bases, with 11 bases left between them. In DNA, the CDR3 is TGCGCCAGCAGCTTAGGGGGGGCTTTGAACACTGAAGCTTTCTTT. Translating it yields CASSLGGALNTEAFF.

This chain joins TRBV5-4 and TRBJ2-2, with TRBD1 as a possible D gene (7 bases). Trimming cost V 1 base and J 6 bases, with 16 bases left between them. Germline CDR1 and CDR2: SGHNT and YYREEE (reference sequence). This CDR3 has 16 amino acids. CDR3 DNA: TGTGCCAGCAGCTTGAACAGGGGAACGGGGGCCGGGGAGCTGTTTTTT. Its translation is CASSLNRGTGAGELFF.

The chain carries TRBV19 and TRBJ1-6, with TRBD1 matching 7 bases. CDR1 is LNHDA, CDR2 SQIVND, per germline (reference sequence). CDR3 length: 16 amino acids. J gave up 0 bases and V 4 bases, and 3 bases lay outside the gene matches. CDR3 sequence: CASSTSGGSYNSPLHF. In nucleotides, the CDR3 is TGTGCCAGTAGTACATCAGGGGGCTCCTATAATTCACCCCTCCACTTT.

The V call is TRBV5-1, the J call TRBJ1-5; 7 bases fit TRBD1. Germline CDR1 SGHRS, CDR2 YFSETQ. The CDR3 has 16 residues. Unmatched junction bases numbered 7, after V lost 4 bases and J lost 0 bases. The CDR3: CASSRPGQYSNQPQHF. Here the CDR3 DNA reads TGCGCCAGCAGCCGGCCGGGACAGTATAGCAATCAGCCCCAGCATTTT.

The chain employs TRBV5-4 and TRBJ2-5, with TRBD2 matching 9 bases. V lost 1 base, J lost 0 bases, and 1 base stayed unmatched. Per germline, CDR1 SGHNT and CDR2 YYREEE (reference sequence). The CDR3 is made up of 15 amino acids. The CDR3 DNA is TGTGCCAGCAGCTTGCCTAGCGGGGACCAAGAGACCCAGTACTTC. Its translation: CASSLPSGDQETQYF.

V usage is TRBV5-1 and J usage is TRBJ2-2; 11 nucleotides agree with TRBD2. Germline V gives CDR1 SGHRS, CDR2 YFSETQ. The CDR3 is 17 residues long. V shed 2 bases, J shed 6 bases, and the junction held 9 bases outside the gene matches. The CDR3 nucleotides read TGCGCCAGCAGCTTCTTTTTGGCTAGCGGGGGGTCCGGGGAGCTGTTTTTT. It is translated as CASSFFLASGGSGELFF.